The TCR beta chain described here comes from a study of Graves' ophthalmopathy and Graves' hyperthyroidism. As concerns this clonotype: No antigen is known for it. Since no conserved phenylalanine or tryptophan closes the CDR3, a read error is the likely cause.

Scientists amplified the TCR beta CDR3 regions from RNA transcripts. HTBI-primed RT-PCR formed the first round, and a multiplex PCR formed the second. TCRdb redid the calling of the multiplex PCR reads with MiXCR, one entry per CDR3 protein. This sample carries about 640,000 distinct CDR3 sequences, about 38% of them seen once, and the ten largest clones take over 2.5%. Study results and limitations: Most expanded clonotypes from thyroid (those above 0.001 frequency) were also found in blood. Sensitivity reached more than 70% and specificity approximately 72% when the model predicted ophthalmopathy progression.

In donors with ophthalmopathy, activity was moderate-to-severe, with CAS ≥3, NOSPECS ≥4 and duration under 3 months. Clinical symptoms, serum thyroxine, TRAb, thyroid ultrasound and orbital computed tomography determined diagnosis. This TCR derives from an adult man with Graves' ophthalmopathy. Sequencing was done on a sample of peripheral blood.

The CDR3 here is CASSFLAGAKQETQYL. CDR3 nucleotide sequence: TGTGCCAGCAGCTTCTTAGCGGGGGCCAAGCAAGAGACCCAGTACCTC. This chain joins TRBV2 and TRBJ2-5; 9 nucleotides match TRBD2. V shed 6 bases and J 2 bases; nucleotides not matched to a gene: 10. The CDR3 is made up of 16 amino acids. CDR1 is SNHLY and CDR2 is FYNNEI in the germline V gene.